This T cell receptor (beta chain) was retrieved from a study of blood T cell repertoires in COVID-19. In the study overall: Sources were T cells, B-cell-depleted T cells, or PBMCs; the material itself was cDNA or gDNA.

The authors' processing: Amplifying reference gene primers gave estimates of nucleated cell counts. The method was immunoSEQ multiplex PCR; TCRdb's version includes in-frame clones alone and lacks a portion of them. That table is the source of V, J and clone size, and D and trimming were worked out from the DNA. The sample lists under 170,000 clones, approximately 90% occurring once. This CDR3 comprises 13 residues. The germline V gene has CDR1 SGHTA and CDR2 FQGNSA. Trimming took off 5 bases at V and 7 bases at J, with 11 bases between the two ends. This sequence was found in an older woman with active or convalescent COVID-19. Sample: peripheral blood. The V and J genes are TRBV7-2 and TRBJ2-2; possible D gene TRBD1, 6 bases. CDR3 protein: CASSTQGFGELFF. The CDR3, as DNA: TGTGCCAGCAGCACGCAGGGGTTCGGGGAGCTGTTTTTT.